This passage covers 27 T cell receptor beta chains from one sample sequenced in a study of OX40 agonist ivuxolimab in advanced cancers. TCRdb's table, derived via immunoSEQ multiplex PCR, lists solely in-frame clones and lacks some. The table lists about 22,000 clones, roughly 80% of them singletons. Material: CD4+ or CD8+ T cells sorted from blood, obtained in a trial of the OX40 agonist ivuxolimab. These receptors all come from an adult with an advanced solid tumor such as melanoma, head and neck, liver or kidney cancer.

The chain couples TRBV15 to TRBJ1-5, with D unclear. CDR1 and CDR2 from the germline V gene are LNHNV and YYDKDF (reference sequence). Between the trimmed V and J ends, which lost 0 bases and 7 bases, there was a span of 7 bases. This CDR3 has 13 residues. This CDR3 reads CATSRDRKQPQHF. DNA of the CDR3: TGTGCCACCAGCAGAGATCGAAAGCAGCCCCAGCATTTT.

The genes are TRBV28 and TRBJ2-2; D is perhaps TRBD2 (6 bases). Trimming stripped 7 bases from V and 0 bases from J, with 12 bases between. Per the germline V gene, CDR1 is MDHEN and CDR2 is SYDVKM. The CDR3 consists of 15 residues. CDR3 loop: CASKTGTSNTGELFF. The CDR3 DNA sequence: TGTGCCAGCAAGACCGGGACTTCGAACACCGGGGAGCTGTTTTTT. The full variable domain, in which reference TRBV28 and TRBJ2-2 provide the parts outside the CDR3, is DVKVTQSSRYLVKRTGEKVFLECVQDMDHENMFWYRQDPGLGLRLIYFSYDVKMKEKGDIPEGYSVSREKKERFSLILESASTNQTSMYLCASKTGTSNTGELFFGEGSRLTVL.

The V call is TRBV5-6, the J call TRBJ2-7, with D hard to call. V was trimmed by 0 bases and J by 5 bases, leaving 6 bases between them. The germline gives CDR1 SGHDT, CDR2 YYEEEE. The CDR3 is 12 residues long. The CDR3 loop is CASSLGENEQYF. The CDR3, as DNA: TGTGCCAGCAGCTTGGGGGAAAACGAGCAGTACTTC.

The sample holds a few counts of this clone. V and J are TRBV10-1 and TRBJ2-2; D is possibly TRBD1 (5 bases). The CDR3 length is 12 residues. Germline V gene sequence: CDR1 WNHNN, CDR2 SYGVQD (reference sequence). Trimming removed 10 bases from V and 6 bases from J, with 12 bases in between. The CDR3 DNA is TGCGCCACCGGGTCAGGGTCCGGGGAGCTGTTTTTT. This encodes CATGSGSGELFF.

The chain links TRBV4-3 to TRBJ1-2, with D hard to call. This CDR3 contains 15 residues. V shed 2 bases and J shed 2 bases, with 12 bases lying between them. Per germline, CDR1 LGHNA and CDR2 YSLEER. The CDR3 coding sequence is TGCGCCAGCAGCCAACCGGTGGGAGGGAACTATGGCTACACCTTC. It yields the protein CASSQPVGGNYGYTF.

This clone was observed a handful of times. The V call is TRBV5-4, the J call TRBJ2-5; 7 nucleotides line up with TRBD1. Gene TRBJ2-7 matches the end of the DNA better, so the J call may be wrong. The germline CDR1 and CDR2 sequences are SGHNT and YYREEE (reference sequence). CDR3 length equals 13 residues. Here the CDR3 DNA reads TGTGCCAGCAGCCGAGGCACAGGGGACGAGCAGTACTTC. Its protein is CASSRGTGDEQYF.

J is TRBJ1-1 and V is TRBV7-7; possibly TRBD1 for D (6 bases). Germline values: CDR1 SSHAT, CDR2 FNYEAQ (reference sequence). CDR3 size: 13 residues. V lost 3 bases to trimming and J lost 4 bases, with 9 bases between them. CDR3 nucleotides: TGTGCCAGCAGCTTGGGGGGCGGCACTGAAGCTTTCTTT. Protein: CASSLGGGTEAFF.

This sequence joins TRBV13 and TRBJ1-1; no clear D gene. In germline, CDR1 is PRHDT, CDR2 FYEKMQ (reference sequence). Trimming stripped 0 bases from V and 7 bases from J, with 12 bases between. This CDR3 is 14 amino acids long. The CDR3 region is CASSLGAGLIEAFF. The CDR3 nucleotides read TGTGCCAGCAGCTTAGGTGCAGGCCTGATTGAAGCTTTCTTT.

The chain has TRBV4-1 and TRBJ2-7; D is unclear. This CDR3 has 12 amino acids. CDR1 and CDR2 (germline): MGHRA, YSYEKL. With 4 bases removed from V and 6 bases from J, the gap between germline ends came to 10 bases. CDR3 DNA: TGCGCCAGCAGCCGACCTCCGGCCGAGCAGTACTTC. It yields the protein CASSRPPAEQYF.

CDR3: CASSLAGGATEAFF. CDR3 nucleotides: TGTGCCAGCAGTTTAGCAGGGGGAGCCACTGAAGCTTTCTTT. V usage is TRBV28 and J usage is TRBJ1-1; 7 nucleotides line up with TRBD1. The CDR3 totals 14 residues. The germline gives CDR1 MDHEN, CDR2 SYDVKM. V shed 2 bases and J 4 bases; nucleotides not matched to a gene: 4.

CDR3 bases: TGTGCCTGGAGTGTACAAGGGCCCAATGAGCAGTTCTTC. Amino acids: CAWSVQGPNEQFF. The chain is built from TRBV30 and TRBJ2-1; D is undetermined. The CDR3 loop spans 13 amino acids. From germline, CDR1 is GTSNPN and CDR2 SVGIG (reference sequence). V dropped 0 bases and J dropped 6 bases, with 9 bases sitting between them. Full variable domain (remainder filled in from reference TRBV30 and TRBJ2-1): SQTIHQWPATLVQPVGSPLSLECTVEGTSNPNLYWYRQAAGRGLQLLFYSVGIGQISSEVPQNLSASRPQDRQFILSSKKLLLSDSGFYLCAWSVQGPNEQFFGPGTRLTVL.

The chain joins TRBV5-1 to TRBJ1-5; D not resolved. Per germline, CDR1 SGHRS and CDR2 YFSETQ. The CDR3 totals 13 residues. The ends were cut back, 0 bases at V and 6 bases at J, with 7 bases in the middle. The CDR3 DNA is TGCGCCAGCAGCTTGGAGGGTGGTCAGCCCCAGCATTTT. Translated: CASSLEGGQPQHF. Complete variable domain (other parts from reference TRBV5-1 and TRBJ1-5): KAGVTQTPRYLIKTRGQQVTLSCSPISGHRSVSWYQQTPGQGLQFLFEYFSETQRNKGNFPGRFSGRQFSNSRSEMNVSTLELGDSALYLCASSLEGGQPQHFGDGTRLSIL.

This clone has a handful of counts. The chain joins TRBV9 to TRBJ2-2; D is undetermined. Looked up from germline, CDR1 is SGDLS and CDR2 is YYNGEE. Between the trimmed V and J ends, which lost 3 bases and 6 bases, there was a span of 6 bases. The CDR3 is 12 amino acids. The CDR3 here is CASSEDAGELFF. Written as DNA, the CDR3 is TGTGCCAGCAGCGAAGACGCCGGGGAGCTGTTTTTT.

The chain employs TRBV4-2 and TRBJ2-7; 10 nucleotides match TRBD1. Germline loops: CDR1 LGHNA, CDR2 YNFKEQ. This CDR3 is 13 amino acids long. With V trimmed by 4 bases and J by 5 bases, 2 bases remained unmatched. The CDR3 is CASSPGTGDEQYF. As DNA, the CDR3 is TGTGCCAGCAGCCCAGGGACAGGGGACGAGCAGTACTTC.

V and J are TRBV28 and TRBJ2-1, with a weak D call TRBD2 (6 bases). The V end was cut by 3 bases, the J end by 11 bases, with 17 bases between. This CDR3 region has 14 residues. Germline CDR1 MDHEN, CDR2 SYDVKM. In DNA form, the CDR3 reads TGTGCCAGCAGTTTCGTTAGCGGAACTCCAAAGCAGTTCTTC. It translates to CASSFVSGTPKQFF.

This rearrangement joins TRBV2 to TRBJ1-2; 8 bases line up with TRBD1. The CDR3 is made up of 14 amino acids. The ends lost 6 bases at V and 4 bases at J; junction bases unmatched: 7. Germline values: CDR1 SNHLY, CDR2 FYNNEI. The CDR3 nucleotides are TGTGCCAGCAGAACCGGGACAGGCCCCTATGGCTACACCTTC. Its translation: CASRTGTGPYGYTF.

A single count supports this clone. The rearrangement links TRBV2 to TRBJ1-1; 7 bases agree with TRBD1. From germline, CDR1 is SNHLY and CDR2 FYNNEI. The V segment lost 7 bases and the J segment 9 bases; nucleotides outside the gene matches: 2. The CDR3 runs to 10 residues. The CDR3 loop reads CASKGQKAFF. CDR3 in DNA: TGTGCCAGCAAGGGACAGAAAGCTTTCTTT. The whole variable domain, remainder taken from reference TRBV2 and TRBJ1-1, is EPEVTQTPSHQVTQMGQEVILRCVPISNHLYFYWYRQILGQKVEFLVSFYNNEISEKSEIFDDQFSVERPDGSNFTLKIRSTKLEDSAMYFCASKGQKAFFGQGTRLTVV.

This clone has a single count. The rearrangement uses TRBV7-9 and TRBJ2-5; a weak D match, TRBD1 (5 bases). V shed 5 bases and J shed 4 bases, with 11 bases lying between them. This CDR3 comprises 13 residues. CDR1 SEHNR and CDR2 FQNEAQ come from the germline V gene (reference sequence). CDR3 nucleotides: TGTGCCAGCAGCCCCCCAAGGGGAGAGACCCAGTACTTC. Translating it yields CASSPPRGETQYF.

This clone ranks as medium-sized. The V and J genes are TRBV21-1 and TRBJ2-7; TRBD1, the table's D call, lacks a check against the DNA. TRBV21-1 is a known pseudogene. The CDR3 is 20 residues long. The CDR3 region has the DNA TGTGCCAGCAGCAAGCGCTTCTTAGACGGACAGGGAAAACTGAGCTACGAGCAGTACTTC. It yields the protein CASSKRFLDGQGKLSYEQYF.

This chain joins TRBV23-1 and TRBJ1-1; D ambiguous. TRBV23-1 is filed as an ORF, its function uncertain. The ends were cut back, 0 bases at V and 6 bases at J, with 5 bases in the middle. There are 12 residues in the CDR3. For the CDR3, the DNA is TGCGCCAGCAGTCAATCCCCCCCTGAAGCTTTCTTT. The encoded protein is CASSQSPPEAFF.

The chain combines TRBV29-1 with TRBJ1-3, with unresolved D. The CDR3 sequence is 12 residues long. Germline-derived CDR1 and CDR2 are SQVTM and ANQGSEA. V was clipped by 5 bases and J by 4 bases, with 9 bases between them. In DNA form, the CDR3 reads TGCAGCGTTCGGGCAGTCGGAAACACCATATATTTT. It translates to CSVRAVGNTIYF.

This clone has just one count. The genes are TRBV13 and TRBJ2-1, with 9 bases aligning to TRBD1. This CDR3 has 15 residues. V lost 2 bases and J lost 5; bases outside the gene matches: 4. Germline V lookup: CDR1 PRHDT, CDR2 FYEKMQ (reference sequence). The CDR3 region is CASSLRDRANNEQFF. DNA for the CDR3: TGTGCCAGCAGCTTAAGGGACAGGGCAAACAATGAGCAGTTCTTC.

The genes are TRBV7-3 and TRBJ1-5, with no clear D. The CDR3 consists of 14 residues. V was clipped by 3 bases and J by 0 bases, with 6 bases between them. From germline, CDR1 is SGHTA and CDR2 FQGTGA. The CDR3 DNA is TGTGCCAGCAGCTTCATCAGTAGCAATCAGCCCCAGCATTTT. Translated: CASSFISSNQPQHF.

The chain joins TRBV7-9 to TRBJ1-2; D uncertain. Deletions cut 3 bases from V and 0 bases from J, with 8 bases between. CDR3 length: 14 residues. Germline values: CDR1 SEHNR, CDR2 FQNEAQ (reference sequence). The CDR3 DNA reads as TGTGCCAGCAGCTTGGGCACTACTAACTATGGCTACACCTTC. Protein sequence: CASSLGTTNYGYTF.

The chain couples TRBV9 to TRBJ2-5; the match to TRBD2 covers 9 bases. This CDR3 spans 16 amino acids. The junction had 8 bases not matched to a gene; V was cut back by 4 bases and J by 1 base. Per the germline V gene, CDR1 is SGDLS and CDR2 is YYNGEE. The CDR3 nucleotides read TGTGCCAGCAGCCATAGCGGGGGCGACGCCCAAGAGACCCAGTACTTC. Translating it yields CASSHSGGDAQETQYF.

With regard to this clone: A read error is likely here: a far larger clone is one base away. Other DNA sequences in this specimen translate into the identical CDR3. V and J are TRBV23-1 and TRBJ1-1; D gene unclear. TRBV23-1 is classed as an ORF, of uncertain function. The ends were cut back, 6 bases at V and 1 base at J, with 9 bases in the middle. CDR3 length equals 13 residues. The CDR3 nucleotides read TGCGCCAGCAGCCCCCAGAGGAACACTGAAGCTTTCTTT. Translated, it gives CASSPQRNTEAFF.

The J gene is TRBJ2-2, the V gene TRBV5-1, with D perhaps TRBD1 (6 bases). Trimming removed 4 bases at V and 2 bases at J, with 12 bases between. The length of the CDR3 is 15 residues. Looked up from germline, CDR1 is SGHRS and CDR2 is YFSETQ. The CDR3 DNA reads as TGCGCCAGCAGCACTTACAGGGCAAACACCGGGGAGCTGTTTTTT. Protein sequence: CASSTYRANTGELFF.